One and the same sample provided the 13 T cell receptor beta chains below, sequenced in a study of blood T cell repertoires in COVID-19. Clones were read by immunoSEQ multiplex PCR, and TCRdb kept only the in-frame ones, dropping some. The sample holds 60,000 to 75,000 clones, more than 85% seen once. The sequencing sample was made of peripheral blood. The receptor source for this set is a man between 65 and 79 years old with active COVID-19.

The chain couples TRBV7-3 to TRBJ1-6, with 8 bases that match TRBD1. The CDR3 sequence is 15 residues long. Germline values: CDR1 SGHTA, CDR2 FQGTGA. J lost 5 bases, V lost 7 bases, and 7 bases had no gene match. The CDR3 reads CASTRTGTHNSPLHF. The DNA for the CDR3 is TGTGCCAGCACCCGGACAGGGACACATAATTCACCCCTCCACTTT. The whole variable domain, filled in from reference TRBV7-3 and TRBJ1-6, reads GAGVSQTPSNKVTEKGKYVELRCDPISGHTALYWYRQSLGQGPEFLIYFQGTGAADDSGLPNDRFFAVRPEGSVSTLKIQRTERGDSAVYLCASTRTGTHNSPLHFGNGTRLTVT.

This clone is a singleton in its sample. The chain combines TRBV6-6 with TRBJ1-1; D remains ambiguous. V was trimmed by 5 bases and J by 11 bases, leaving 12 bases between them. This CDR3 is built from 11 residues. CDR1 is MNHNY and CDR2 is SVGAGI in the germline V gene (reference sequence). CDR3 in amino acids: CASSTPREAFF. CDR3 in DNA: TGTGCCAGCAGTACCCCCCGGGAGGCTTTCTTT.

As DNA, the CDR3 is TGTGCCAGCAGATTACCGGGACAGGCGGTGAACACTGAAGCTTTCTTT. As protein: CASRLPGQAVNTEAFF. V gene TRBV27 combines with J gene TRBJ1-1, with 8 positions matching TRBD1. Unmatched junction bases numbered 9, after V lost 6 bases and J lost 0 bases. In germline, CDR1 is MNHEY, CDR2 SMNVEV (reference sequence). The CDR3 sequence is 16 residues long.

The chain joins TRBV15 to TRBJ2-5, with D unresolved. V was pared by 1 base and J by 0 bases, with 9 bases between. The CDR3 runs to 15 residues. Germline V CDR1 and CDR2: LNHNV, YYDKDF (reference sequence). In DNA, the CDR3 is TGTGCCACCAGCAGAGTCCGGCGGCACCAAGAGACCCAGTACTTC. Translating gives CATSRVRRHQETQYF.

V is TRBV28 and J is TRBJ2-5, with 9 nucleotides matching TRBD2. Germline V lookup: CDR1 MDHEN, CDR2 SYDVKM. The CDR3 consists of 14 residues. Trimming at V came to 6 bases and at J to 2 bases, leaving 4 bases not matched to a gene. CDR3 coding DNA: TGTGCCAGCAGCCGACTAGCGGAACAAGAGACCCAGTACTTC. Its translation is CASSRLAEQETQYF.

This clone came up once. The rearrangement joins TRBV7-2 to TRBJ2-5, with 7 bases matching TRBD1. In germline, CDR1 is SGHTA, CDR2 FQGNSA. The junction had 11 bases not matched to a gene; V was cut back by 5 bases and J by 2 bases. CDR3 length equals 16 residues. The CDR3 DNA is TGTGCCAGCAGCCCGAGGATGGACAGGAGACAAGAGACCCAGTACTTC. Its protein product is CASSPRMDRRQETQYF.

V is TRBV12-5 and J is TRBJ2-3; TRBD1 matches at 10 bases. With 6 bases clipped from V and 3 bases from J, the junction kept 3 bases outside the gene matches. CDR1 is LGHNT, CDR2 FRNRAP, per germline. This CDR3 contains 14 residues. Written as DNA, the CDR3 is TGTGCTAGTGGGTCGGGACAGGGGACAGATACGCAGTATTTT. It specifies CASGSGQGTDTQYF.

Remarks on this clone: A junction end diverges from the germline sequence, so it may reflect a read error. The gene calls are TRBV28 and TRBJ1-4; 10 bases fit TRBD1. There are 16 residues in the CDR3. The germline V gene has CDR1 MDHEN and CDR2 SYDVKM. The CDR3 DNA reads TGTGCCACCAGTGGCGAGCGACAGGGGGCGGGTGAAAAACTGTTTTTT. Translating it yields CATSGERQGAGEKLFF.

The rearrangement joins TRBV6-5 to TRBJ1-1, with a weak D call TRBD1 (5 bases). CDR1 is MNHEY, CDR2 SVGAGI, per germline. V was shortened by 7 bases and J by 7 bases, with 19 bases between the two germline ends. This CDR3 has 14 residues. In DNA form, the CDR3 reads TGTGCCAGCAACATCCGGAGGGGAGATGGTGAAGCTTTCTTT. It yields the protein CASNIRRGDGEAFF.

The chain uses TRBV3-1 (or the pseudogene TRBV3-2) and TRBJ2-1; 12 nucleotides agree with TRBD2. The CDR3 totals 19 residues. With 1 base clipped from V and 4 bases from J, the junction kept 11 bases outside the gene matches. CDR1 and CDR2 from the germline V gene are LGHDT and YNNKEL (reference sequence). The CDR3 DNA follows: TGTGCCAGCAGCCAAGGACTAGCGGGAGTAGCGGACCCTTACAATGAGCAGTTCTTC. It translates to CASSQGLAGVADPYNEQFF.

The chain is built from TRBV3-1 (or the pseudogene TRBV3-2) and TRBJ2-5, with D unclear. V was trimmed by 4 bases and J by 5 bases, leaving 17 bases between them. Germline loops: CDR1 LGHDT, CDR2 YNNKEL (reference sequence). This CDR3 is 15 amino acids long. The chain's CDR3 is CASSRSPANKETQYF. Here the CDR3 DNA reads TGTGCCAGCAGCCGGAGTCCGGCCAACAAGGAGACCCAGTACTTC.

The rearrangement joins TRBV4-2 to TRBJ2-1, with TRBD2 matching 10 bases. Per germline, CDR1 LGHNA and CDR2 YNFKEQ. V lost 4 bases to trimming and J lost 8 bases; unmatched junction nucleotides: 14. The CDR3 has 17 residues. CDR3 amino acids: CASSRKPGLAGADEQFF. Written as DNA, the CDR3 is TGTGCCAGCAGCCGAAAGCCCGGGCTAGCGGGAGCCGATGAGCAGTTCTTC.

The gene calls are TRBV21-1 and TRBJ2-7; TRBD1, the table's D call, lacks a check against the DNA. TRBV21-1 is classified as a pseudogene. This CDR3 comprises 17 residues. CDR3 region: CASSKILRDRGPYEQYF. The DNA of the CDR3 is TGTGCCAGCAGCAAAATCCTAAGGGACAGGGGGCCCTACGAGCAGTACTTC.